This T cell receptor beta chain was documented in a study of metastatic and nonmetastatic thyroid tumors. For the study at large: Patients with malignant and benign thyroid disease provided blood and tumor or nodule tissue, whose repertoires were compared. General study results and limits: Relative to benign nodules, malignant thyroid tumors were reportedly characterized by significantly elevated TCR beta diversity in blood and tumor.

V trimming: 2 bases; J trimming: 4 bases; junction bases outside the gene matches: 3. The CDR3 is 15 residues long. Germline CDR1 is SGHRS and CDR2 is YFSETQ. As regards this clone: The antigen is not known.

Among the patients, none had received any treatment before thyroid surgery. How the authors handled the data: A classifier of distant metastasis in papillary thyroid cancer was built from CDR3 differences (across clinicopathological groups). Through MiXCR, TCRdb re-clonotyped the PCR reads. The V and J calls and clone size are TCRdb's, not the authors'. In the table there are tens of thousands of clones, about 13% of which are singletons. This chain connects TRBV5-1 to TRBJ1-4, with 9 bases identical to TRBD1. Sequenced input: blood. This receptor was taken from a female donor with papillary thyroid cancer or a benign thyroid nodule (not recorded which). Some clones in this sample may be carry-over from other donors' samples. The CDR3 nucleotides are TGCGCCAGCAGCTTCGAGGGACAGGGTAATGAAAAACTGTTTTTT. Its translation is CASSFEGQGNEKLFF.